This entry concerns a single T cell receptor (beta chain). Generated by immunoSEQ multiplex PCR, the TCRdb table keeps only in-frame clones and is missing some. The table lists 40,000 to 55,000 clones, 70% to 85% of them singletons, with around 29% in the top ten. The sample is drawn from a study of blood T cell repertoires in COVID-19. For the study at large: T cells, B-cell-depleted T cells, or PBMCs supplied cDNA or gDNA.

The CDR3 consists of 12 residues. Trimming left V 6 bases short and J 3 bases short, with 6 bases between. Germline V lookup: CDR1 LGHDT, CDR2 YNNKEL (reference sequence). The sample comprised peripheral blood. The receptor was isolated from an elderly woman with acute or convalescent COVID-19. The rearrangement joins TRBV3-1 (or the pseudogene TRBV3-2) to TRBJ1-3; D not resolved. This CDR3 reads CASRGVGNTIYF. The CDR3 DNA sequence: TGTGCCAGCAGGGGAGTTGGAAACACCATATATTTT.